Listed here is a single T cell receptor (beta chain). Its antigen remains unknown. The source of the sample is a study of cytomegalovirus exposure and HLA in healthy donors. Study in general: Both the 120 or so validation repertoires and the approximately 700 first-cohort repertoires used the same platform, as reported by a later analysis.

The assay was immunoSEQ multiplex PCR, and TCRdb's table has in-frame clones only and misses some. The sample holds about 150,000 clones; around 83% are singletons and the top ten take roughly 1.9%. The CDR3 extends over 17 amino acids. V lost 4 bases to trimming and J lost 8 bases; unmatched junction nucleotides: 10. Germline values: CDR1 LNHNV, CDR2 YYDKDF (reference sequence). Study-wide results and limits: Cytomegalovirus status was reportedly diagnosed by the classifier with high specificity and sensitivity. Investigators reported over 150 TCR beta chains as tied to cytomegalovirus. There were some public TCRs occurring in many donors, but most TCR sequences were rare.

The source material was PBMCs. The V call is TRBV15, the J call TRBJ2-4; TRBD2 matches at 14 bases. This receptor was identified in a human donor in good health. CDR3 loop: CATSKKGLAGGQDIQYF. The DNA for the CDR3 is TGTGCCACCAGCAAAAAAGGACTAGCGGGAGGCCAGGACATTCAGTACTTC.